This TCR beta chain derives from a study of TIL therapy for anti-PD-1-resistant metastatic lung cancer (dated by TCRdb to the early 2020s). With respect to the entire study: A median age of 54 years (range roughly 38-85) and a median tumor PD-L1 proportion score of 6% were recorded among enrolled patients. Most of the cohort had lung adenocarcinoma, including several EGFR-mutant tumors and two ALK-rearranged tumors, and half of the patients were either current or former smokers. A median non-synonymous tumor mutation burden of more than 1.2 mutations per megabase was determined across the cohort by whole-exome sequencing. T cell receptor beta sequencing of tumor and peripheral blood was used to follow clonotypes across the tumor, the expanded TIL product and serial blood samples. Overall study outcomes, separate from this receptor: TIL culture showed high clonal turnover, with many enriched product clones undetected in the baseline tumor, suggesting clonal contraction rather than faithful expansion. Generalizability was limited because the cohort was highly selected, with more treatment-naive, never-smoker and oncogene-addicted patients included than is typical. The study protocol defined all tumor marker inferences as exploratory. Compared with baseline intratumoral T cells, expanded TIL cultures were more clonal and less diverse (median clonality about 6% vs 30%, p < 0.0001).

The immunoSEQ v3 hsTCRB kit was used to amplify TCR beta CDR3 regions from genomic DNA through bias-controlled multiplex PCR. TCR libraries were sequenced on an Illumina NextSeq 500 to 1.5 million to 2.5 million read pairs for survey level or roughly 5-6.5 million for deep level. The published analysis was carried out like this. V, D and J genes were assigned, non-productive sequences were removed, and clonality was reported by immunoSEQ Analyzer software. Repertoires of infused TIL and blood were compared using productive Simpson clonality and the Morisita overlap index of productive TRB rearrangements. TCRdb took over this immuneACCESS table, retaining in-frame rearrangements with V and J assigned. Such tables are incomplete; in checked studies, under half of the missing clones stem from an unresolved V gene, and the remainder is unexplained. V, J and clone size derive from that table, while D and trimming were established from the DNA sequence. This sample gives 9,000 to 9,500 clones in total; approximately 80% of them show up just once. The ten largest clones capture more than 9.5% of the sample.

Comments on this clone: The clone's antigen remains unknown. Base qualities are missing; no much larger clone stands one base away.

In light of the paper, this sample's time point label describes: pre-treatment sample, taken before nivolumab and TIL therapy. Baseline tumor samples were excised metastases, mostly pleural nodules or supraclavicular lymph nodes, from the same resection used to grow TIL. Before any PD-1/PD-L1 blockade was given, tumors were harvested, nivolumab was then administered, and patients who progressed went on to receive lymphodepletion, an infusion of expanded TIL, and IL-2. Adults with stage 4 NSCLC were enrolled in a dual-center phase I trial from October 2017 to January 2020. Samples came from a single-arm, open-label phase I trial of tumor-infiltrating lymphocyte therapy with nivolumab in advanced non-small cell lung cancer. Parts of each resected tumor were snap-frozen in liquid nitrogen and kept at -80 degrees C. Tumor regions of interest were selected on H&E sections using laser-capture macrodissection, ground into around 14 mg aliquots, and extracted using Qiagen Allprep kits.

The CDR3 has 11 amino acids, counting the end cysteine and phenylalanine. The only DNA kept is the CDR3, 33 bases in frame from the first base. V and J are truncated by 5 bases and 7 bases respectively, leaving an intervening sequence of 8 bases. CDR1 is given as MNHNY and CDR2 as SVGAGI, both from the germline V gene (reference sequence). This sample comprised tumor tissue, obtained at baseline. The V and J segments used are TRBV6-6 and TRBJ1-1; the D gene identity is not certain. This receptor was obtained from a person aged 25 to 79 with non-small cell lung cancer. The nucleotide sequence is TGTGCCAGCAGTGATGCCGTTGAAGCTTTCTTT. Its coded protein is CASSDAVEAFF.